This T cell receptor beta chain was sequenced for a study of control samples from healthy donors and cancer patients. TCRdb's copy holds only in-frame clones and misses some; the assay was immunoSEQ multiplex PCR. This table holds roughly 150,000 clones, 75% to 90% found once. The CDR3 runs 13 residues. Trimming stripped 8 bases from V and 3 bases from J, with 14 bases between. Sequencing was carried out using blood. This receptor was obtained from a young man in good health. V is TRBV12-3 or TRBV12-4 and J is TRBJ2-7; tentative D call: TRBD2 (6 bases). CDR3 bases: TGTGCCAGCCACGGCGGGAACTTCTACGAGCAGTACTTC. Translating it yields CASHGGNFYEQYF.